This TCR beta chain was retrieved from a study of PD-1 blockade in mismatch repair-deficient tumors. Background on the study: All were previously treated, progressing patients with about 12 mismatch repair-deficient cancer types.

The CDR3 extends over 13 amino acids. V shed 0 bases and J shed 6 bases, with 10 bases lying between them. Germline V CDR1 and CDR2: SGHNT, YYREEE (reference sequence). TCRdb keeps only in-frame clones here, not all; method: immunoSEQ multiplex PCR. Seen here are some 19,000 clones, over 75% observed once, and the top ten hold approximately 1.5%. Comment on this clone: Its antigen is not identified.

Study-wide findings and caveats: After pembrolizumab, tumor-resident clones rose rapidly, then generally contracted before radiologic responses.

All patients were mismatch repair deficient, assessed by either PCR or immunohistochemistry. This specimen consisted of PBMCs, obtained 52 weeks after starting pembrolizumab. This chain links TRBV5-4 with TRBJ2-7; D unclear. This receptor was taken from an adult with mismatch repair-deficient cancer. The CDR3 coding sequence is TGTGCCAGCAGCTTGGTTCGACAAAGCGAGCAGTACTTC. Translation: CASSLVRQSEQYF.